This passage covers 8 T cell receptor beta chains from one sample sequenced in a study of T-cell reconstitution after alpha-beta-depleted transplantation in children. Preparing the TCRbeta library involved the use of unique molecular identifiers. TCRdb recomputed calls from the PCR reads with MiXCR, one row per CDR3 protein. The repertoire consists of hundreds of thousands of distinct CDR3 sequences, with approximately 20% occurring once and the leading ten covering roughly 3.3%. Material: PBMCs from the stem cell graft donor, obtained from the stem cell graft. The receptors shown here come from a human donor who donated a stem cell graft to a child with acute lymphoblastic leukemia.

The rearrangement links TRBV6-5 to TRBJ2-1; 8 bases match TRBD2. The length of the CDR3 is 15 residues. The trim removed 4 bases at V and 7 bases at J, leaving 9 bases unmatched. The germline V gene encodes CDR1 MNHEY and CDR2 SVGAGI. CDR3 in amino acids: CASSWLAGEGNEQFF. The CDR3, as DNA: TGTGCCAGCAGTTGGCTAGCGGGTGAAGGGAATGAGCAGTTCTTC.

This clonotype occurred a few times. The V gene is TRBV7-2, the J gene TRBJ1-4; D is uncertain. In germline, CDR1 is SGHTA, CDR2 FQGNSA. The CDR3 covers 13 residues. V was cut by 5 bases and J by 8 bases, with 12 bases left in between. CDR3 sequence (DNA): TGTGCCAGCAGCGCGTACATGGCGGAAAAACTGTTTTTT. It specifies CASSAYMAEKLFF. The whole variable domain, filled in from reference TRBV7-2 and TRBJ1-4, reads GAGVSQSPSNKVTEKGKDVELRCDPISGHTALYWYRQSLGQGLEFLIYFQGNSAPDKSGLPSDRFSAERTGGSVSTLTIQRTQQEDSAVYLCASSAYMAEKLFFGSGTQLSVL.

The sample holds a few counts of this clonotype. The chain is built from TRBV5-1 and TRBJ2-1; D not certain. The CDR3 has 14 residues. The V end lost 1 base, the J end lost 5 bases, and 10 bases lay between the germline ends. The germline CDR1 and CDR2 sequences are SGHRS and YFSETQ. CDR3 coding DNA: TGCGCCAGCAGCTTGTTTACAGTAGACAATGAGCAGTTCTTC. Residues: CASSLFTVDNEQFF.

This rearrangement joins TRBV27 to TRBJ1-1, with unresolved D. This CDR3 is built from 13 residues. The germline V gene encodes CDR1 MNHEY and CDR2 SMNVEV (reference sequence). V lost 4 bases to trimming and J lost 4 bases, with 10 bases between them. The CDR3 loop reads CASSWAPGTEAFF. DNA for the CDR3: TGTGCCAGCAGTTGGGCCCCGGGCACTGAAGCTTTCTTT.

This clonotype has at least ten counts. DNA for the CDR3: TGCAGTGCTAGAGTTGCGTCCCTGTCTAACTATGGCTACACCTTC. Protein sequence: CSARVASLSNYGYTF. The gene calls are TRBV20-1 and TRBJ1-2; the D is unclear. This CDR3 is 15 amino acids long. V was pared by 1 base and J by 0 bases, with 12 bases between. Per the germline V gene, CDR1 is DFQATT and CDR2 is SNEGSKA (reference sequence).

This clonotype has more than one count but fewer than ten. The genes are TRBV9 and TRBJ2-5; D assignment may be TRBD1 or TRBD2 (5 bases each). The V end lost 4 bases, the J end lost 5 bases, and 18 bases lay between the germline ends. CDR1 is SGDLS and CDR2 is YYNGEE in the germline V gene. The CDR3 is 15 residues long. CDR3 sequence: CASSLGTQTLETQYF. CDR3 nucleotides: TGTGCCAGCAGCTTGGGGACCCAAACCCTGGAGACCCAGTACTTC.

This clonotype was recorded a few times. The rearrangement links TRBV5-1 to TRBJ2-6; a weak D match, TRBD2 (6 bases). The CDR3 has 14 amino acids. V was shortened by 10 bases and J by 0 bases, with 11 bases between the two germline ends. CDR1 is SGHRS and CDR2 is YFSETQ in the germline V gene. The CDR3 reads CASGGTSGANVLTF. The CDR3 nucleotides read TGCGCCTCCGGGGGTACCTCTGGGGCCAACGTCCTGACTTTC.

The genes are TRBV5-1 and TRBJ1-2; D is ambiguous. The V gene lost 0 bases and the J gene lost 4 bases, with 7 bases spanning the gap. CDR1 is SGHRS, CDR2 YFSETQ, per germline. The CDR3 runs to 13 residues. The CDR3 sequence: CASSLGPIYGYTF. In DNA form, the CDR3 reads TGCGCCAGCAGCTTGGGACCGATCTATGGCTACACCTTC.